One sample yielded the 4 T cell receptor beta chains listed below, sequenced in a study of blood T cell repertoires in COVID-19. TCRdb keeps only in-frame clones here, not all; method: immunoSEQ multiplex PCR. The data hold around 430,000 clones, with about nine tenths observed a single time. Specimen: peripheral blood. These receptor sequences come from a woman aged 50 to 60 with COVID-19, enrolled during active disease.

The rearrangement links TRBV5-5 to TRBJ1-6, with 10 nucleotides matching TRBD1. The germline V gene has CDR1 SGHKS and CDR2 YYEKEE (reference sequence). This CDR3 contains 19 residues. Losses at the gene ends were 5 bases for V and 4 bases for J; bases not matched to a gene: 15. CDR3 sequence: CASREESGQGEGYNSPLHF. CDR3 bases: TGTGCCAGCAGGGAGGAGTCAGGACAGGGGGAAGGTTATAATTCACCCCTCCACTTT.

The V gene is TRBV30, the J gene TRBJ1-1; maybe TRBD1 (6 bases). V lost 6 bases, J lost 5 bases, and 13 bases lay in between. CDR3 size: 12 residues. Germline CDR1 is GTSNPN and CDR2 is SVGIG (reference sequence). The CDR3 DNA is TGTGCCTGTACCAACAGGGAAACTGAAGCTTTCTTT. Amino acids: CACTNRETEAFF.

The chain links TRBV29-1 to TRBJ2-3; 9 bases match TRBD2. Germline V gene lookup returns CDR1 SQVTM and CDR2 ANQGSEA. V lost 5 bases and J lost 3; bases outside the gene matches: 3. This CDR3 contains 13 residues. The CDR3 bases are TGCAGCGTTCCTAGCGGGGAAACAGATACGCAGTATTTT. It translates to CSVPSGETDTQYF.

The gene calls are TRBV6-5 and TRBJ2-3; TRBD2 matches at 9 bases. Germline V CDR1 and CDR2: MNHEY, SVGAGI. The CDR3 is 16 amino acids. V lost 4 bases, J lost 4 bases, and 9 bases stayed unmatched. CDR3 in DNA: TGTGCCAGCAGTTCCCGGACTAGCGTCTCCCCAGATACGCAGTATTTT. As protein: CASSSRTSVSPDTQYF.